A single sample is the source of the 11 T cell receptor beta chains below, sequenced in a study of shared clonotypes between healthy human individuals. Libraries were prepared by immunoSEQ multiplex PCR; TCRdb keeps only in-frame clonotypes and omits some of them. The table records some 2,100,000 clones, 90% to 96% of them present only once. Source material: naive CD4+ T cells sorted from blood. Noted subset: CD45RA+ positively selected. These receptor sequences come from a man younger than 35 in good health.

This clone came up a few times. This chain joins TRBV19 and TRBJ1-6; TRBD1 agrees at 8 bases. V shed 7 bases and J 9 bases; nucleotides not matched to a gene: 5. The CDR3 extends over 13 amino acids. CDR1 is LNHDA, CDR2 SQIVND, per germline (reference sequence). This CDR3 is CASKQGASSPLHF. The CDR3 DNA reads TGTGCCAGTAAGCAGGGGGCAAGTTCACCCCTCCACTTT.

The V call is TRBV5-5, the J call TRBJ1-1, with D maybe TRBD1 (5 bases). V lost 0 bases to trimming and J lost 3 bases, with 18 bases between them. CDR1 and CDR2 from the germline V gene are SGHKS and YYEKEE (reference sequence). This CDR3 spans 17 amino acids. DNA for the CDR3: TGTGCCAGCAGCTTGGCCAGCTGGGGGGATGGGGACACTGAAGCTTTCTTT. The encoded protein is CASSLASWGDGDTEAFF.

Written as DNA, the CDR3 is TGTGCCAGCAGTGGGGGACAGGGCGGGGAGACCCAGTACTTC. This codes for CASSGGQGGETQYF. The chain combines TRBV6-1 with TRBJ2-5; 9 bases align to TRBD1. Germline V lookup: CDR1 MNHNS, CDR2 SASEGT. With 4 bases clipped from V and 5 bases from J, the junction kept 5 bases outside the gene matches. This CDR3 spans 14 amino acids.

The chain is built from TRBV6-1 and TRBJ2-5; a weak D match, TRBD1 (5 bases). Looked up from germline, CDR1 is MNHNS and CDR2 is SASEGT. CDR3 length equals 13 residues. V was clipped by 3 bases and J by 5 bases, with 10 bases between them. Here the CDR3 DNA reads TGTGCCAGCAGTGAGCCCCCAGGGGAGACCCAGTACTTC. Translating it yields CASSEPPGETQYF.

The chain joins TRBV6-5 to TRBJ1-1; possible D gene TRBD1, 6 bases. CDR1 is MNHEY and CDR2 is SVGAGI in the germline V gene. The CDR3 has 14 residues. V lost 6 bases and J lost 1, with 12 bases in between. CDR3 sequence (DNA): TGTGCCAGCAGCCCCGACAGGAGGAACACTGAAGCTTTCTTT. This translates into CASSPDRRNTEAFF.

The gene calls are TRBV30 and TRBJ2-7; D possibly uses TRBD1 or TRBD2 (6 bases each). CDR3 length: 12 residues. V was pared by 8 bases and J by 4 bases, with 15 bases between. Germline V gene lookup returns CDR1 GTSNPN and CDR2 SVGIG (reference sequence). The CDR3 region is CARGTQGYEQYF. The CDR3 bases are TGTGCCCGGGGGACACAGGGATACGAGCAGTACTTC.

This clone showed up just a few times. The chain employs TRBV1 and TRBJ2-5; TRBD2 is taken as the D call from the table, unchecked against the DNA. TRBV1 is labeled a pseudogene. The CDR3 is 18 amino acids. CDR3 loop: CTSSQDTSGRANQETQYF. The DNA for the CDR3 is TGCACCAGCAGCCAAGACACCAGCGGGAGGGCCAACCAAGAGACCCAGTACTTC.

The chain has TRBV7-2 and TRBJ1-1, with 7 bases that match TRBD1. The germline CDR1 and CDR2 sequences are SGHTA and FQGNSA. This CDR3 is built from 13 residues. J gave up 9 bases and V 0 bases, and 4 bases lay outside the gene matches. The CDR3 DNA is TGTGCCAGCAGCTTAGCTCCGACAGGGCAAGCTTTCTTT. It yields the protein CASSLAPTGQAFF.

The chain couples TRBV6-8 to TRBJ2-7; possible D gene TRBD1, 6 bases. The CDR3 totals 14 residues. Deletions cut 7 bases from V and 2 bases from J, with 15 bases between. Per the germline V gene, CDR1 is MNHGY and CDR2 is SAAAGT. The CDR3 sequence is CASKGQGRPYEQYF. CDR3 nucleotides: TGTGCCAGCAAGGGGCAGGGGCGTCCCTACGAGCAGTACTTC.

V is TRBV6-5 and J is TRBJ2-7, with TRBD2 matching 12 bases. This CDR3 region has 16 residues. V was pared by 2 bases and J by 2 bases, with 4 bases of the junction left unmatched. Germline V gene sequence: CDR1 MNHEY, CDR2 SVGAGI. The CDR3 here is CASSYAWTSGAYEQYF. For the CDR3, the DNA is TGTGCCAGCAGTTACGCCTGGACTAGCGGGGCCTACGAGCAGTACTTC.

As regards this clone: In the same sample, other DNA sequences code for this CDR3. V is TRBV30 and J is TRBJ2-5; D uncertain. Deletions cut 3 bases from V and 5 bases from J, with 4 bases between. The CDR3 length is 10 residues. Germline CDR1 GTSNPN, CDR2 SVGIG (reference sequence). The CDR3 reads CAWRGETQYF. The CDR3 nucleotides are TGTGCCTGGAGAGGGGAGACCCAGTACTTC.